One sample yielded the 25 T cell receptor beta chains listed below, sequenced in a study of cytomegalovirus exposure and HLA in healthy donors. This PCR relied on a set of 60 Vbeta primers and 13 Jbeta primers. Measured with immunoSEQ multiplex PCR; TCRdb has only the in-frame clones, and not every one. The repertoire holds about 130,000 clones, with around four fifths as singletons. Sequencing was carried out using PBMCs. The receptors come from a man aged 25-45 years in good health.

The V call is TRBV4-1, the J call TRBJ2-7; 11 nucleotides agree with TRBD1. CDR3 size: 16 residues. The germline V gene encodes CDR1 MGHRA and CDR2 YSYEKL. Germline trimming cut 3 bases from V and 1 base from J; bases unmatched to any gene: 5. The CDR3 DNA is TGCGCCAGCAGCCATCCCGGACAGGGGGCATCCTACGAGCAGTACTTC. Translating it yields CASSHPGQGASYEQYF.

For this clone: Other DNA variants within this sample encode the same CDR3. This chain uses TRBV29-1 with TRBJ2-7; TRBD1 matches 8 bases. This CDR3 contains 11 residues. Germline V gives CDR1 SQVTM, CDR2 ANQGSEA. V lost 5 bases, J lost 3 bases, and 0 bases stayed unmatched. CDR3 coding DNA: TGCAGCGTTACAGGGGGCTACGAGCAGTACTTC. This codes for CSVTGGYEQYF.

This chain joins TRBV9 and TRBJ1-1, with 7 bases identical to TRBD1. V was pared by 2 bases and J by 4 bases, with 5 bases of the junction left unmatched. The CDR3 length is 14 residues. Germline V CDR1 and CDR2: SGDLS, YYNGEE. For the CDR3, the DNA is TGTGCCAGCAGCGTTGGACAGGCGGGCACTGAAGCTTTCTTT. Translated: CASSVGQAGTEAFF.

This clone showed up just once. V and J are TRBV27 and TRBJ2-7; unclear D gene. The CDR3 has 15 residues. Germline V CDR1 and CDR2: MNHEY, SMNVEV (reference sequence). Trimming took 5 bases from V and 2 from J, leaving 16 bases between them. As DNA, the CDR3 is TGTGCCAGCAGTCCCCGCGACATGTCCCCCTACGAGCAGTACTTC. Protein product: CASSPRDMSPYEQYF.

This chain joins TRBV27 and TRBJ2-3; TRBD2 agrees at 9 bases. The V gene end was trimmed by 5 bases and the J gene end by 6 bases; junction bases not matched to a gene: 6. The CDR3 has 14 amino acids. CDR1 is MNHEY and CDR2 is SMNVEV in the germline V gene (reference sequence). CDR3 in DNA: TGTGCCAGCAGTCGTAGCGGGAGAAGGGATACGCAGTATTTT. Protein product: CASSRSGRRDTQYF.

The chain couples TRBV30 to TRBJ2-7; D gene uncertain. The V and J ends lost 5 bases and 0 bases respectively, with 5 bases between them. The germline V gene has CDR1 GTSNPN and CDR2 SVGIG (reference sequence). This CDR3 is built from 11 residues. The CDR3 DNA reads TGTGCCTGGGACAACTCCTACGAGCAGTACTTC. This encodes CAWDNSYEQYF.

The CDR3 loop reads CASSLGRNTQYF. CDR3 bases: TGTGCCAGCAGTTTAGGTAGAAATACGCAGTATTTT. V and J are TRBV27 and TRBJ2-3; no reliable D call. Germline-derived CDR1 and CDR2 are MNHEY and SMNVEV (reference sequence). This CDR3 is 12 amino acids long. Between the trimmed V and J ends, which lost 2 bases and 7 bases, there was a span of 7 bases.

This clone was seen only once. The chain uses TRBV7-2 and TRBJ1-1; no clear D gene. CDR1 SGHTA and CDR2 FQGNSA come from the germline V gene. The CDR3 loop spans 15 amino acids. Trimming pared 2 bases from V and 1 base from J, leaving 11 bases between. CDR3 DNA sequence: TGTGCCAGCAGCTTATCCCCCCGACAGAACACTGAAGCTTTCTTT. It yields the protein CASSLSPRQNTEAFF.

V usage is TRBV6-6 and J usage is TRBJ1-5; 9 positions match TRBD1. The CDR3 sequence is 15 residues long. V lost 6 bases and J lost 9; bases outside the gene matches: 12. Looked up from germline, CDR1 is MNHNY and CDR2 is SVGAGI (reference sequence). CDR3 sequence reads: CASRHVDRGVGPQHF. CDR3 sequence (DNA): TGTGCCAGCAGACACGTGGACAGGGGAGTCGGGCCCCAGCATTTT.

Written as DNA, the CDR3 is TGTGCCACCAGTAGCCGAGCCGGGGCCAACGTCCTGACTTTC. Encoded protein: CATSSRAGANVLTF. V and J are TRBV15 and TRBJ2-6, with D unclear. V dropped 6 bases and J dropped 4 bases, with 10 bases sitting between them. CDR3 size: 14 residues. Per germline, CDR1 LNHNV and CDR2 YYDKDF (reference sequence).

This chain links TRBV5-1 with TRBJ2-5; maybe TRBD2 (5 bases). Germline loops: CDR1 SGHRS, CDR2 YFSETQ. Trimming stripped 2 bases from V and 1 base from J, with 9 bases between. The CDR3 is 14 amino acids. The CDR3 nucleotides are TGCGCCAGCAGCTTCAGCAGCGGCCAAGAGACCCAGTACTTC. This gives the protein CASSFSSGQETQYF.

The CDR3, as DNA: TGTGCCAGCATCCCGGGATCGAATTATAATTCACCCCTCCACTTT. Amino acid sequence: CASIPGSNYNSPLHF. The chain recombines TRBV28 with TRBJ1-6, with D unclear. The CDR3 is made up of 15 amino acids. Germline V gene sequence: CDR1 MDHEN, CDR2 SYDVKM. The V gene lost 7 bases and the J gene lost 4 bases, with 14 bases spanning the gap.

This CDR3 reads CASRRLAGDTGELFF. Written as DNA, the CDR3 is TGCGCCAGCAGAAGGCTAGCGGGAGACACCGGGGAGCTGTTTTTT. The chain is built from TRBV5-1 and TRBJ2-2, with 10 bases identical to TRBD2. This CDR3 contains 15 residues. Germline V gives CDR1 SGHRS, CDR2 YFSETQ. Germline trimming cut 5 bases from V and 3 bases from J; bases unmatched to any gene: 4.

The genes are TRBV4-2 and TRBJ2-1, with D unclear. The CDR3 consists of 12 residues. The germline gives CDR1 LGHNA, CDR2 YNFKEQ. V was shortened by 0 bases and J by 8 bases, with 5 bases between the two germline ends. The DNA of the CDR3 is TGTGCCAGCAGCCAAGATCCCGATGAGCAGTTCTTC. It yields the protein CASSQDPDEQFF.

The chain employs TRBV29-1 and TRBJ1-1; 8 bases align to TRBD1. Germline trimming cut 7 bases from V and 5 bases from J; bases unmatched to any gene: 0. The CDR3 has 10 residues. Germline CDR1 and CDR2: SQVTM and ANQGSEA. Written as DNA, the CDR3 is TGCAGCGGACAGGGGACTGAAGCTTTCTTT. Amino acids: CSGQGTEAFF.

This chain connects TRBV4-1 to TRBJ2-3; TRBD2 matches at 15 bases. Unmatched junction bases numbered 4, after V lost 2 bases and J lost 1 base. Germline V gives CDR1 MGHRA, CDR2 YSYEKL. The CDR3 has 18 residues. CDR3 DNA sequence: TGCGCCAGCAGCCAACCGGGACTAGCGGGAGGTGGCACAGATACGCAGTATTTT. Its protein product is CASSQPGLAGGGTDTQYF.

The sample holds a few counts of this clone. The rearrangement uses TRBV7-8 and TRBJ2-7; TRBD1 aligns across 11 bases. This CDR3 spans 17 amino acids. With V trimmed by 1 base and J by 0 bases, 5 bases remained unmatched. Germline V CDR1 and CDR2: SGHVS, FQNEAQ. The CDR3 nucleotides are TGTGCCAGCAGCTTAGGGACAGGGGGCTACTTCTCCTACGAGCAGTACTTC. This sequence encodes CASSLGTGGYFSYEQYF. Supplemented by reference TRBV7-8 and TRBJ2-7, the full variable domain reads GAGVSQSPRYKVAKRGQDVALRCDPISGHVSLFWYQQALGQGPEFLTYFQNEAQLDKSGLPSDRFFAERPEGSVSTLKIQRTQQEDSAVYLCASSLGTGGYFSYEQYFGPGTRLTVT.

J is TRBJ1-1 and V is TRBV6-5; a weak D match, TRBD1 (6 bases). From germline, CDR1 is MNHEY and CDR2 SVGAGI. The ends were cut back, 0 bases at V and 6 bases at J, with 14 bases in the middle. The CDR3 is 15 amino acids. CDR3 loop: CASSYSTGGRAEAFF. As DNA, the CDR3 is TGTGCCAGCAGTTACTCGACTGGGGGCCGCGCTGAAGCTTTCTTT.

The rearrangement joins TRBV6-5 to TRBJ2-7; D not certain. CDR3 length: 14 amino acids. Germline loops: CDR1 MNHEY, CDR2 SVGAGI. The V end was cut by 2 bases, the J end by 1 base, with 9 bases between. The DNA for the CDR3 is TGTGCCAGCAGTTACGTCCTCGGGTCCTACGAGCAGTACTTC. The encoded protein is CASSYVLGSYEQYF.

By share of the sample, this clone is medium-sized. The chain uses TRBV7-3 and TRBJ1-1, with D perhaps matching TRBD1 (6 bases). There are 13 residues in the CDR3. The V and J ends lost 7 bases and 4 bases respectively, with 13 bases between them. Per germline, CDR1 SGHTA and CDR2 FQGTGA. This chain's CDR3 is CASKGGLGTEAFF. CDR3 bases: TGTGCCAGCAAGGGGGGGTTGGGCACTGAAGCTTTCTTT.

V gene TRBV29-1 combines with J gene TRBJ2-7; TRBD1 is a possible D gene (5 bases). Germline CDR1 is SQVTM and CDR2 is ANQGSEA. Trimming took off 3 bases at V and 2 bases at J, with 11 bases between the two ends. The CDR3 spans 13 residues. CDR3 loop: CSVEGGAPYEQYF. The CDR3 region has the DNA TGCAGCGTTGAGGGTGGGGCTCCCTACGAGCAGTACTTC.

The J gene is TRBJ2-7, the V gene TRBV19, with D hard to call. Germline CDR1 is LNHDA and CDR2 is SQIVND (reference sequence). Trimming stripped 1 base from V and 2 bases from J, with 9 bases between. The CDR3 is made up of 14 amino acids. CDR3 residues: CASSIVLFAYEQYF. The DNA of the CDR3 is TGTGCCAGTAGTATAGTTCTCTTTGCCTACGAGCAGTACTTC. Looking up the rest from reference TRBV19 and TRBJ2-7 gives the full variable domain: DGGITQSPKYLFRKEGQNVTLSCEQNLNHDAMYWYRQDPGQGLRLIYYSQIVNDFQKGDIAEGYSVSREKKESFPLTVTSAQKNPTAFYLCASSIVLFAYEQYFGPGTRLTVT.

V usage is TRBV18 and J usage is TRBJ1-2; a possible D gene is TRBD1 (5 bases). CDR1 is KGHSH and CDR2 is LQKENI in the germline V gene. This CDR3 has 15 amino acids. Trimming took 0 bases from V and 4 from J, leaving 12 bases between them. The CDR3 reads CASSPPGRFRYGYTF. The CDR3 region has the DNA TGTGCCAGCTCACCACCGGGGCGGTTCCGCTATGGCTACACCTTC.

CDR3 in amino acids: CASGDRVETQYF. CDR3 sequence (DNA): TGTGCCAGCGGCGACAGGGTTGAGACCCAGTACTTC. The chain is built from TRBV6-5 and TRBJ2-5; 7 bases agree with TRBD1. The junction had 5 bases not matched to a gene; V was cut back by 8 bases and J by 5 bases. The CDR3 loop spans 12 amino acids. Germline V CDR1 and CDR2: MNHEY, SVGAGI.

V usage is TRBV18 and J usage is TRBJ2-3; 11 nucleotides agree with TRBD2. Germline V gene lookup returns CDR1 KGHSH and CDR2 LQKENI. CDR3 length: 14 amino acids. V gave up 3 bases and J gave up 6 bases; unmatched junction bases: 2. The CDR3 spells CASSPTSGSDTQYF. DNA of the CDR3: TGTGCCAGCTCACCTACTAGCGGGAGTGATACGCAGTATTTT.